This TCR beta chain was recorded in a study of blood T cell repertoires in COVID-19. Across the whole study: Sources were T cells, B-cell-depleted T cells, or PBMCs; the material itself was cDNA or gDNA.

Per the original data handling: Reference gene primers were amplified, and this amplification served to estimate nucleated cell counts. Data came from immunoSEQ multiplex PCR; TCRdb stores just in-frame clones and leaves some out. V, J and clone size are taken as reported in that table, and D and trimming were inferred from the DNA itself. The table includes roughly 250,000 clones, approximately 83% detected once. The sequence derives from a person aged 65 to 79 with COVID-19, enrolled during active disease. The material sequenced was peripheral blood.

The CDR3: CASSFLDRDLEKLFF. Here the CDR3 DNA reads TGTGCCAGCAGCTTTTTGGACAGGGATCTTGAAAAACTGTTTTTT. The chain joins TRBV5-8 to TRBJ1-4; 8 positions match TRBD1. The V gene's germline CDR1 is SGHTS and CDR2 YDEGEE. The ends lost 2 bases at V and 7 bases at J; junction bases unmatched: 7. This CDR3 is 15 amino acids long.